This is a list of T cell receptor beta chains from one sample in a study of blood T cell repertoires in COVID-19. Sequencing used immunoSEQ multiplex PCR; TCRdb keeps in-frame clones, though not all of them. Altogether over 150,000 clones are present, about 83% being singletons, with the ten largest covering 2.5% to 3%. The sample was peripheral blood. The receptors stem from a woman aged 80 or over with COVID-19, enrolled during active disease. The CDR3 runs from the conserved cysteine through the conserved F or W. D genes are given only for firm matches. Clone size is not always given. Where it is, it says once, few, many or a class for expanded clones.

clone size: .; J gene: TRBJ2-5; D gene: .; V gene: TRBV5-1; CDR3 DNA: TGCGCCAGCAGTCCGCTCCGGGCGGGGTCCCAAGAGACCCAGTACTTC; CDR3 protein: CASSPLRAGSQETQYF
clone size: .; J gene: TRBJ2-5; D gene: .; V gene: TRBV19; CDR3 DNA: TGTGCCAGTAGTTCGTACGAGGGTCAAGAGACCCAGTACTTC; CDR3 protein: CASSSYEGQETQYF
clone size: few; J gene: TRBJ1-3; D gene: .; V gene: TRBV9; CDR3 DNA: TGTGCCAGCAGCACCCCAGGGAGGGGAAACACCATATATTTT; CDR3 protein: CASSTPGRGNTIYF
clone size: .; J gene: TRBJ1-2; D gene: TRBD1; V gene: TRBV28; CDR3 DNA: TGTGCCAGCAGTGGCCAGGGGGCGCTCGGCTACACCTTC; CDR3 protein: CASSGQGALGYTF
clone size: .; J gene: TRBJ2-3; D gene: TRBD2; V gene: TRBV15; CDR3 DNA: TGTGCCACCAGCTCGGGACTAGCGGGAGCCACAGATACGCAGTATTTT; CDR3 protein: CATSSGLAGATDTQYF
clone size: .; J gene: TRBJ2-2; D gene: TRBD2; V gene: TRBV6-4; CDR3 DNA: TGTGCCAGCAGTGAGGCGGGAGGTGGCACCGGGGAGCTGTTTTTT; CDR3 protein: CASSEAGGGTGELFF
clone size: .; J gene: TRBJ1-6; D gene: TRBD1; V gene: TRBV6-5; CDR3 DNA: TGTGCCAGCAGTTACCAGGGGGCAGGGTCACCCCTCCACTTT; CDR3 protein: CASSYQGAGSPLHF
clone size: .; J gene: TRBJ2-3; D gene: TRBD2; V gene: TRBV7-3; CDR3 DNA: TGTGCCAGCAGCCGACTAGCGGGGGAGAATACGCAGTATTTT; CDR3 protein: CASSRLAGENTQYF
clone size: few; J gene: TRBJ2-1; D gene: .; V gene: TRBV5-1; CDR3 DNA: TGCGCCAGCAGCTTGGGTGTCCAGTACAATGAGCAGTTCTTC; CDR3 protein: CASSLGVQYNEQFF
clone size: .; J gene: TRBJ2-5; D gene: .; V gene: TRBV24-1; CDR3 DNA: TGTGCCACCAGTGATTTGGAGGAGACCCAGTACTTC; CDR3 protein: CATSDLEETQYF
clone size: .; J gene: TRBJ2-3; D gene: .; V gene: TRBV24-1; CDR3 DNA: TGTGCCACCACCGACGGCGGGAACCCCACAGATACGCAGTATTTT; CDR3 protein: CATTDGGNPTDTQYF
clone size: few; J gene: TRBJ1-1; D gene: TRBD1; V gene: TRBV9; CDR3 DNA: TGTGCCAGCAGTCGACAGGGGGCAACAAACACTGAAGCTTTCTTT; CDR3 protein: CASSRQGATNTEAFF
clone size: few; J gene: TRBJ1-2; D gene: .; V gene: TRBV7-9; CDR3 DNA: TGTGCCCTGGGGCGGAGAGAGGATGGCTACACCTTC; CDR3 protein: CALGRREDGYTF
clone size: .; J gene: TRBJ2-5; D gene: .; V gene: TRBV29-1; CDR3 DNA: TGCAGCGTTGTCGTAGGGCTTCCCGGGGGGACCCAGTACTTC; CDR3 protein: CSVVVGLPGGTQYF
clone size: .; J gene: TRBJ1-4; D gene: TRBD1; V gene: TRBV5-1; CDR3 DNA: TGCGCCAGCAGCTCCGGGACAGGGATTAATGAAAAACTGTTTTTT; CDR3 protein: CASSSGTGINEKLFF
clone size: .; J gene: TRBJ1-1; D gene: .; V gene: TRBV5-1; CDR3 DNA: TGCGCCAGCAGCGTGGACAGCATGAACACTGAAGCTTTCTTT; CDR3 protein: CASSVDSMNTEAFF
clone size: .; J gene: TRBJ2-1; D gene: TRBD2; V gene: TRBV9; CDR3 DNA: TGTGCCAGCAGCGTAACGGGAGGACGCAATGAGCAGTTCTTC; CDR3 protein: CASSVTGGRNEQFF
clone size: .; J gene: TRBJ2-3; D gene: .; V gene: TRBV7-9; CDR3 DNA: TGTGCCAGCAGCCCTAGTTCCGGGACACAAAGCACAGATACGCAGTATTTT; CDR3 protein: CASSPSSGTQSTDTQYF
clone size: once; J gene: TRBJ1-4; D gene: .; V gene: TRBV9; CDR3 DNA: TGTGCCAGCAGCGCCTCCGGGGCCAGGGGTGAAAAACTGTTTTTT; CDR3 protein: CASSASGARGEKLFF
clone size: .; J gene: TRBJ2-1; D gene: TRBD2; V gene: TRBV7-2; CDR3 DNA: TGTGCCAGCAACCCCAGGACGGGAGGCCTTTACAATGAGCAGTTCTTC; CDR3 protein: CASNPRTGGLYNEQFF
clone size: .; J gene: TRBJ2-2; D gene: .; V gene: TRBV6-5; CDR3 DNA: TGTGCCAGCAGTCAGGGATTTCCGGAGGAGCTGTTTTTT; CDR3 protein: CASSQGFPEELFF
clone size: .; J gene: TRBJ1-3; D gene: .; V gene: TRBV12-3/TRBV12-4; CDR3 DNA: TGTGCCAGCAGTTTTGAGTTAGGAAACACCATATATTTT; CDR3 protein: CASSFELGNTIYF
clone size: .; J gene: TRBJ2-3; D gene: .; V gene: TRBV18; CDR3 DNA: TGTGCCAGCTCACCCCTCCCTCGGACAAACAAAGGGACAGATACGCAGTATTTT; CDR3 protein: CASSPLPRTNKGTDTQYF
clone size: .; J gene: TRBJ2-2; D gene: TRBD1; V gene: TRBV3-1/TRBV3-2; CDR3 DNA: TGTGCCAGCAGCCAAGGGACAGGGGGGTACACCGGGGAGCTGTTTTTT; CDR3 protein: CASSQGTGGYTGELFF
clone size: .; J gene: TRBJ2-7; D gene: .; V gene: TRBV24-1; CDR3 DNA: TGTGCCACCAGTGATGCAGGACAGTCCTCCTACGAGCAGTACTTC; CDR3 protein: CATSDAGQSSYEQYF
clone size: .; J gene: TRBJ2-3; D gene: TRBD2; V gene: TRBV29-1; CDR3 DNA: TGCAGCGTTGAAGGAGAAGGACTAGCGGGGGGGCGGATAGATACGCAGTATTTT; CDR3 protein: CSVEGEGLAGGRIDTQYF
clone size: .; J gene: TRBJ2-7; D gene: .; V gene: TRBV7-3; CDR3 DNA: TGTGCCAGCAGCTTAATGGGCAGGGGCTACGAGCAGTACTTC; CDR3 protein: CASSLMGRGYEQYF
clone size: .; J gene: TRBJ2-1; D gene: .; V gene: TRBV6-5; CDR3 DNA: TGTGCCAGCAGTTACATAGGGACTGTGCAGTTCTTC; CDR3 protein: CASSYIGTVQFF
clone size: .; J gene: TRBJ1-5; D gene: .; V gene: TRBV19; CDR3 DNA: TGTGCCAGTAAGTGGGGGCTCGGGCAGCCCCAGCATTTT; CDR3 protein: CASKWGLGQPQHF
clone size: .; J gene: TRBJ1-5; D gene: .; V gene: TRBV7-3; CDR3 DNA: TGTGCCAGCAGCCTGCAGGGTGATCAGCCCCAGCATTTT; CDR3 protein: CASSLQGDQPQHF
clone size: .; J gene: TRBJ2-3; D gene: .; V gene: TRBV19; CDR3 DNA: TGTGCCAGTAGCCCCATCTCCATGGAGGATACGCAGTATTTT; CDR3 protein: CASSPISMEDTQYF
clone size: .; J gene: TRBJ1-2; D gene: .; V gene: TRBV9; CDR3 DNA: TGTGCCAGCAGCGTAGGGGGAGGGGAAGGACTTTACACCTTC; CDR3 protein: CASSVGGGEGLYTF
clone size: once; J gene: TRBJ1-2; D gene: .; V gene: TRBV6-6; CDR3 DNA: TGTGCCACAGGGGATTCCGGCTACACCTTC; CDR3 protein: CATGDSGYTF
clone size: .; J gene: TRBJ2-5; D gene: TRBD2; V gene: TRBV15; CDR3 DNA: TGTGCCACCAGCACAGGACTAGCGGGGAGGGGGGAGACCCAGTACTTC; CDR3 protein: CATSTGLAGRGETQYF
clone size: once; J gene: TRBJ2-6; D gene: TRBD2; V gene: TRBV5-1; CDR3 DNA: TGCGCCAGCAGCCTGACTAGCAACTCTGGGGCCAACGTCCTGACTTTC; CDR3 protein: CASSLTSNSGANVLTF
clone size: few; J gene: TRBJ1-5; D gene: .; V gene: TRBV21-1; CDR3 DNA: TGTGCCAGCACAGGACAGGGGGCTCGATCGTTGTGCAATCAGCCCCAGCATTTT; CDR3 protein: CASTGQGARSLCNQPQHF
clone size: .; J gene: TRBJ2-7; D gene: .; V gene: TRBV4-3; CDR3 DNA: TGCGCCAGCAGCCAAGGAATTAGCTACGAGCAGTACTTC; CDR3 protein: CASSQGISYEQYF
clone size: few; J gene: TRBJ2-5; D gene: TRBD2; V gene: TRBV7-3; CDR3 DNA: TGTGCCAGCAGCTTAGGGAGCGGGGGGGCCTGGACCCAGTACTTC; CDR3 protein: CASSLGSGGAWTQYF
clone size: .; J gene: TRBJ2-7; D gene: TRBD1; V gene: TRBV2; CDR3 DNA: TGTGCCAGCAAATCGGGACAGGCCCCCTACGAGCAGTACTTC; CDR3 protein: CASKSGQAPYEQYF
clone size: once; J gene: TRBJ1-6; D gene: TRBD1; V gene: TRBV10-3; CDR3 DNA: TGTGCCATCAGCGAAAAGACAGGGGTATCTGGTTCACCCCTCCACTTT; CDR3 protein: CAISEKTGVSGSPLHF